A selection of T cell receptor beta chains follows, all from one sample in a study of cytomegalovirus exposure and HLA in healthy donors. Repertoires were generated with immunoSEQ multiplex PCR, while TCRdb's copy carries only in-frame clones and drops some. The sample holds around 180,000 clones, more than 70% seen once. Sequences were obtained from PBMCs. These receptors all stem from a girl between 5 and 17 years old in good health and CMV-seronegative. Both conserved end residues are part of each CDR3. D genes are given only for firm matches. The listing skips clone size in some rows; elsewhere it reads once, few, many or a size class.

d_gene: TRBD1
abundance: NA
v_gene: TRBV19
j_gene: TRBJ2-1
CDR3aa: CASRTGGGYNEQFF
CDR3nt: TGTGCCAGTAGGACAGGGGGGGGCTACAATGAGCAGTTCTTC

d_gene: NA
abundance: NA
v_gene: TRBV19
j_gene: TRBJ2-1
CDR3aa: CASSISGEYNEQFF
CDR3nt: TGTGCCAGTAGTATTTCGGGGGAATACAATGAGCAGTTCTTC

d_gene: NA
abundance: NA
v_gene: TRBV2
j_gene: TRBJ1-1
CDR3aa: CASSAIRQVNTEAFF
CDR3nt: TGTGCCAGCAGTGCTATAAGGCAGGTAAACACTGAAGCTTTCTTT

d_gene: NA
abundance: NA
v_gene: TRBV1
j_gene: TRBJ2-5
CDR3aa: CTSSQKIWDRGEINQETQYF
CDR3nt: TGCACCAGCAGCCAAAAGATTTGGGACAGGGGCGAAATTAACCAAGAGACCCAGTACTTC

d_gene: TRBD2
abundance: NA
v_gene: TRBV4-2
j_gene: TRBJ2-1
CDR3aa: CASSQERTSGGNEQFF
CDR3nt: TGTGCCAGCAGCCAAGAACGGACTAGCGGGGGAAATGAGCAGTTCTTC

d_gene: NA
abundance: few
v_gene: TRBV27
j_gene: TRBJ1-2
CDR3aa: CASRGSPKAYGYTF
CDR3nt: TGTGCCAGCAGAGGGAGTCCGAAGGCCTATGGCTACACCTTC

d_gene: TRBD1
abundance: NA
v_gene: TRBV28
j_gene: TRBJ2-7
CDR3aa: CASSFRRDRAYEQYF
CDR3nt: TGTGCCAGCAGTTTTCGGCGGGACAGGGCGTACGAGCAGTACTTC

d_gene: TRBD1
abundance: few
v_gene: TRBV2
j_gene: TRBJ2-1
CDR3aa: CASSGSDRADQFF
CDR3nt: TGTGCCAGCAGTGGGAGTGACAGGGCTGACCAGTTCTTC

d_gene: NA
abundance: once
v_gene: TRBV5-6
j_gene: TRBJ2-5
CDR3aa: CASSEQGRETQYF
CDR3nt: TGTGCCAGCAGCGAACAGGGCAGGGAGACCCAGTACTTC

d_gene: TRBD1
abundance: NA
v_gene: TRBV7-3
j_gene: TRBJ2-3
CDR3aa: CASSSGQGTDTQYF
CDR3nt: TGTGCCAGCAGCTCCGGACAGGGCACAGATACGCAGTATTTT

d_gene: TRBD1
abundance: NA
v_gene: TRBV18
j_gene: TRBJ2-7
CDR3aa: CASSPGPDRLPLF
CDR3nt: TGTGCCAGCTCACCGGGCCCGGACAGGCTACCGCTCTTC

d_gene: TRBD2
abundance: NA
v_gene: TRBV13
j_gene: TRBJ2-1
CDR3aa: CASSSFGGGRNEQFF
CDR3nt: TGTGCCAGCAGCTCGTTTGGGGGGGGAAGGAATGAGCAGTTCTTC

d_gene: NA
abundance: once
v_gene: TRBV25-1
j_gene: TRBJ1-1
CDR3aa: CASSRGGSHTEAFF
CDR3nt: TGTGCCAGCAGTCGGGGGGGCAGCCACACTGAAGCTTTCTTT

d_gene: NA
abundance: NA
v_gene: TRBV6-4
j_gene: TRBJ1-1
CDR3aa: CASSDGQTEAFF
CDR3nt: TGTGCCAGCAGTGACGGCCAGACTGAAGCTTTCTTT

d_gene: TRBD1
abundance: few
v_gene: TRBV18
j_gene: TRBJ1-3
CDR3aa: CASSPTGGGNTIYF
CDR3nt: TGTGCCAGCTCACCCACAGGGGGAGGAAACACCATATATTTT

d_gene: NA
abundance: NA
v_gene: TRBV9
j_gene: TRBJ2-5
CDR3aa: CASSVGVEETQYF
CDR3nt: TGTGCCAGCAGCGTAGGCGTAGAGGAGACCCAATACTTC

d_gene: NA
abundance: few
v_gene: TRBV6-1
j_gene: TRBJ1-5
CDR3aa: CASSEFGRGTQPQHF
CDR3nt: TGTGCCAGCAGTGAATTCGGCAGGGGCACTCAGCCCCAGCATTTT

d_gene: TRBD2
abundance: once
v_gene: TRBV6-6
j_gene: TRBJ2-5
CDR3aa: CASSRRREGETQYF
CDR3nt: TGTGCCAGCAGTCGGCGTAGGGAGGGAGAGACCCAGTACTTC

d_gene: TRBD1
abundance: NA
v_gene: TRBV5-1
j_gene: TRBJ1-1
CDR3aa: CASSLTQGASFDTEAFF
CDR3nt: TGCGCCAGCAGCTTGACACAGGGGGCTTCGTTCGACACTGAAGCTTTCTTT

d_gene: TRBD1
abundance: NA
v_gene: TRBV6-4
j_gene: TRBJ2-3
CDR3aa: CASSDSNRGFSTDTQYF
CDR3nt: TGTGCCAGCAGTGACTCGAACAGGGGGTTTAGCACAGATACGCAGTATTTT

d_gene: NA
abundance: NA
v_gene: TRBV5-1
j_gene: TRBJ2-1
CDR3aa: CASSLGGHTNAYNEQFF
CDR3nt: TGCGCCAGCAGCTTGGGGGGACACACCAACGCCTACAATGAGCAGTTCTTC

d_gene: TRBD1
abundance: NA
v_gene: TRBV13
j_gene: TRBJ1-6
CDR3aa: CASSRFGTGNNSPLHF
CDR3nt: TGTGCCAGCAGCCGGTTTGGGACAGGGAATAATTCACCCCTCCACTTT

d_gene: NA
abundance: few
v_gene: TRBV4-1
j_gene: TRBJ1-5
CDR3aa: CASSLFRGNQPQHF
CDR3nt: TGCGCCAGCAGTCTTTTCAGGGGCAATCAGCCCCAGCATTTT

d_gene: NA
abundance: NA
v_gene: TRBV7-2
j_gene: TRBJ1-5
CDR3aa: CASSLGGGSNQPQHF
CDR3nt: TGTGCCAGCAGCTTAGGGGGAGGGAGCAATCAGCCCCAGCATTTT

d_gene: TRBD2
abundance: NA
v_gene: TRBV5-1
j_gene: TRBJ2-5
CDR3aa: CASSLLGTTQETQYF
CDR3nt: TGCGCCAGCAGCTTGCTTGGGACTACCCAAGAGACCCAGTACTTC

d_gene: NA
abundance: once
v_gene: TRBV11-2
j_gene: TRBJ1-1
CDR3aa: CASSPRTEAFF
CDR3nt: TGTGCCAGCAGCCCCCGTACTGAAGCTTTCTTT

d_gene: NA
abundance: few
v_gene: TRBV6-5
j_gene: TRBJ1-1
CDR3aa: CASNTNTEAFF
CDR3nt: TGTGCCAGCAACACCAACACTGAAGCTTTCTTT

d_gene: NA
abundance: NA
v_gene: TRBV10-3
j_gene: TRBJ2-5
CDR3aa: CAISESYRGGEETQYF
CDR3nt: TGTGCCATCAGTGAGTCGTACCGAGGGGGGGAAGAGACCCAGTACTTC

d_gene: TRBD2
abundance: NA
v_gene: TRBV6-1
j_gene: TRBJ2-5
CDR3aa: CATVTSGTRSETQYF
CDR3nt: TGTGCCACCGTTACCTCCGGGACTAGAAGTGAGACCCAGTACTTC

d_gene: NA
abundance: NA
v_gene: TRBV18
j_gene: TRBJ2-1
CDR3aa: CASSPLSAEQFF
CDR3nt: TGTGCCAGCTCACCCCTTAGTGCTGAGCAGTTCTTC

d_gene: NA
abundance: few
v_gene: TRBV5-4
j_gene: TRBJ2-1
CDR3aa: CASSLAGGTYNEQFF
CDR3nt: TGTGCCAGCAGCTTGGCGGGGGGCACCTACAATGAGCAGTTCTTC